The next 9 T cell receptor beta chains were all read from a single sample in a study of OX40 agonist ivuxolimab in advanced cancers. The protocol was immunoSEQ multiplex PCR, while the TCRdb copy is restricted to in-frame clones and leaves out a portion. The data hold 38,000 or so clones, with around 89% observed a single time. The source was CD4+ or CD8+ T cells sorted from blood, collected in a trial of the OX40 agonist ivuxolimab. The receptor source for this set is an adult with an advanced solid tumor such as melanoma, head and neck, liver or kidney cancer.

The V call is TRBV11-2, the J call TRBJ2-3; 9 nucleotides match TRBD1. Germline V CDR1 and CDR2: SGHAT, FQNNGV. With 5 bases clipped from V and 3 bases from J, the junction kept 6 bases outside the gene matches. This CDR3 comprises 15 residues. The CDR3 sequence: CASSGQGIGTDTQYF. The CDR3 DNA reads as TGTGCCAGCAGCGGACAGGGGATCGGAACAGATACGCAGTATTTT.

V is TRBV2 and J is TRBJ2-6; perhaps TRBD2 as D (7 bases). Germline V gene lookup returns CDR1 SNHLY and CDR2 FYNNEI. Between the trimmed V and J ends, which lost 4 bases and 2 bases, there was a span of 9 bases. The CDR3 consists of 15 residues. The CDR3 nucleotides read TGTGCCAGCAGTGGCGGGGGCCCTGGGGCCAACGTCCTGACTTTC. Its protein product is CASSGGGPGANVLTF. Full variable domain (rest looked up from reference TRBV2 and TRBJ2-6): EPEVTQTPSHQVTQMGQEVILRCVPISNHLYFYWYRQILGQKVEFLVSFYNNEISEKSEIFDDQFSVERPDGSNFTLKIRSTKLEDSAMYFCASSGGGPGANVLTFGAGSRLTVL.

The chain has TRBV9 and TRBJ2-3; 8 bases are shared with TRBD2. J gave up 4 bases and V 5 bases, and 15 bases lay outside the gene matches. The length of the CDR3 is 17 residues. CDR1 is SGDLS, CDR2 YYNGEE, per germline. For the CDR3, the DNA is TGTGCCAGCAGACCTCCCACCGGGGGGGGGCCGGCAGATACGCAGTATTTT. It yields the protein CASRPPTGGGPADTQYF.

J is TRBJ2-5 and V is TRBV7-2; the D gene is possibly TRBD2 (6 bases). The CDR3 totals 15 residues. Germline V CDR1 and CDR2: SGHTA, FQGNSA. Trimming shortened V by 4 bases and J by 5 bases, and 17 bases separated the two germline ends. For the CDR3, the DNA is TGTGCCAGCAGCTCCGGGACTCACGGAGGGGAGACCCAGTACTTC. It translates to CASSSGTHGGETQYF.

The chain is built from TRBV28 and TRBJ2-5; maybe TRBD2 (5 bases). CDR3 size: 14 residues. The V gene lost 7 bases and the J gene lost 5 bases, with 17 bases spanning the gap. Germline V CDR1 and CDR2: MDHEN, SYDVKM. The CDR3 coding sequence is TGTGCCAGCACCGCAGTCGGGGATGGGGAGACCCAGTACTTC. It codes for CASTAVGDGETQYF.

The chain has TRBV7-6 and TRBJ1-1, with D hard to call. The V and J ends lost 1 base and 6 bases respectively, with 12 bases between them. CDR1 is SGHVS, CDR2 FNYEAQ, per germline. The CDR3 has 14 amino acids. The CDR3 coding sequence is TGTGCCAGCAGCTTAGGAGGGTTTGCAGCTGAAGCTTTCTTT. Translated: CASSLGGFAAEAFF.

The chain recombines TRBV27 with TRBJ2-3, with TRBD1 matching over 7 bases. With V trimmed by 4 bases and J by 2 bases, 6 bases remained unmatched. The CDR3 consists of 15 residues. Germline lookup yields CDR1 MNHEY and CDR2 SMNVEV (reference sequence). The CDR3 nucleotides are TGTGCCAGCAGTTCAGTGACAGGGTACACAGATACGCAGTATTTT. It encodes CASSSVTGYTDTQYF.

This chain connects TRBV4-1 to TRBJ2-7; 9 nucleotides match TRBD2. With 4 bases clipped from V and 4 bases from J, the junction kept 2 bases outside the gene matches. This CDR3 has 13 residues. The germline V gene encodes CDR1 MGHRA and CDR2 YSYEKL. As DNA, the CDR3 is TGCGCCAGCAGCCCCGCGGGGGGGTACGAGCAGTACTTC. Translated: CASSPAGGYEQYF.

The chain is built from TRBV5-1 and TRBJ2-3, with D maybe TRBD2 (6 bases). V gave up 5 bases and J gave up 3 bases, with 10 bases separating them. CDR1 and CDR2 from the germline V gene are SGHRS and YFSETQ. This CDR3 has 13 amino acids. The CDR3 protein is CASSGGVTDTQYF. DNA of the CDR3: TGCGCCAGCAGTGGCGGGGTAACAGATACGCAGTATTTT.